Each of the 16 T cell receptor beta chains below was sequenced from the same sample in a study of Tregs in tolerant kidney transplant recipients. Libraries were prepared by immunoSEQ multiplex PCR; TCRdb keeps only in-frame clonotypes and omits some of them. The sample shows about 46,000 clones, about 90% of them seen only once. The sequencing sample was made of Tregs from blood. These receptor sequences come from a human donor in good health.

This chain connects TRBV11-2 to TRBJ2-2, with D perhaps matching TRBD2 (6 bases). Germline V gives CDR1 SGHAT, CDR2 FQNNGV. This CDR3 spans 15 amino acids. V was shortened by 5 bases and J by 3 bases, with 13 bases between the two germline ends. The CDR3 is CASSPGREYTGELFF. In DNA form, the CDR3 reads TGTGCCAGCAGCCCGGGACGGGAGTACACCGGGGAGCTGTTTTTT.

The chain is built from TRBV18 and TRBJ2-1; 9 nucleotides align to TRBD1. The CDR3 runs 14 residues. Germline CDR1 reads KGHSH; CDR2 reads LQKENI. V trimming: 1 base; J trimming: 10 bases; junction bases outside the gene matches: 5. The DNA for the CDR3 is TGTGCCAGCTCACCACGGAGACAGGGGGACGAGCAGTTCTTC. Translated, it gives CASSPRRQGDEQFF.

The CDR3 DNA is TGTGCCAGCAGTGAAATGGGACAGGGGATGGGTGAAGCTTTCTTT. The encoded protein is CASSEMGQGMGEAFF. The chain recombines TRBV2 with TRBJ1-1; 10 bases fit TRBD1. CDR1 SNHLY and CDR2 FYNNEI come from the germline V gene. This CDR3 has 15 amino acids. The ends lost 2 bases at V and 7 bases at J; junction bases unmatched: 7.

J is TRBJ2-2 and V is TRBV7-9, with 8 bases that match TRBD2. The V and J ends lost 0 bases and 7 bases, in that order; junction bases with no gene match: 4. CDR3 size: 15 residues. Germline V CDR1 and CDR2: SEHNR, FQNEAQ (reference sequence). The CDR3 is CASSLAGGASGELFF. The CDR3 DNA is TGTGCCAGCAGCTTAGCCGGGGGGGCAAGCGGGGAGCTGTTTTTT.

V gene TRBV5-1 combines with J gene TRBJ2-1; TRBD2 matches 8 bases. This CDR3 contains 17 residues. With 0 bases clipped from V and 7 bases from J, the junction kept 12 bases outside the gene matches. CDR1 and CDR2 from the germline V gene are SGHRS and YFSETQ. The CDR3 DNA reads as TGCGCCAGCAGCTTGGCAAGGGGACTAGGAACCCGGAATGAGCAGTTCTTC. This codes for CASSLARGLGTRNEQFF. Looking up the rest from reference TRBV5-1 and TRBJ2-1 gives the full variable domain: KAGVTQTPRYLIKTRGQQVTLSCSPISGHRSVSWYQQTPGQGLQFLFEYFSETQRNKGNFPGRFSGRQFSNSRSEMNVSTLELGDSALYLCASSLARGLGTRNEQFFGPGTRLTVL.

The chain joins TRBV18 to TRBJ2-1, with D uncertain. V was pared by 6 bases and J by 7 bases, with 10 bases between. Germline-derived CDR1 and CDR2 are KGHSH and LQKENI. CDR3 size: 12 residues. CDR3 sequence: CASSPSKNEQFF. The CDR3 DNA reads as TGTGCCAGCTCTCCCAGTAAAAATGAGCAGTTCTTC. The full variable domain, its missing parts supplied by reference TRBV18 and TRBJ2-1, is NAGVMQNPRHLVRRRGQEARLRCSPMKGHSHVYWYRQLPEEGLKFMVYLQKENIIDESGMPKERFSAEFPKEGPSILRIQQVVRGDSAAYFCASSPSKNEQFFGPGTRLTVL.

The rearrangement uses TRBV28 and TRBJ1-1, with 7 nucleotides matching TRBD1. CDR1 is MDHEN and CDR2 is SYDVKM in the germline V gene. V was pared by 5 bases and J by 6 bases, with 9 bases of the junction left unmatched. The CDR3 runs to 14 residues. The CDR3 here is CASSLRQGWAEAFF. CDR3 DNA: TGTGCCAGCAGTCTAAGACAGGGATGGGCTGAAGCTTTCTTT.

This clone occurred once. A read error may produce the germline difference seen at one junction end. The CDR3 coding sequence is TGTGCCAGCAGTGTAGGGACAGGGGGATTCTTC. It codes for CASSVGTGGFF. The gene calls are TRBV6-1 and TRBJ2-7; TRBD1 aligns across 11 bases. Germline V CDR1 and CDR2: MNHNS, SASEGT. The CDR3 covers 11 residues.

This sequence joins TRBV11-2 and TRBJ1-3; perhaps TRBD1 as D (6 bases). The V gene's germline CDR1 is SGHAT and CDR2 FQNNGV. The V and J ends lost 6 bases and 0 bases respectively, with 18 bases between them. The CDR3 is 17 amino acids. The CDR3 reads CASRRVWTASSGNTIYF. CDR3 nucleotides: TGTGCCAGCAGAAGAGTATGGACAGCTTCCTCTGGAAACACCATATATTTT.

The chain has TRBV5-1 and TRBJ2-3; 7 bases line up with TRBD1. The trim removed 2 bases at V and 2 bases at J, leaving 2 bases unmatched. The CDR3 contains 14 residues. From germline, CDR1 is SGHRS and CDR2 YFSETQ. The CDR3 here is CASSFGQATDTQYF. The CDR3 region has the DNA TGCGCCAGCAGCTTCGGACAGGCCACAGATACGCAGTATTTT.

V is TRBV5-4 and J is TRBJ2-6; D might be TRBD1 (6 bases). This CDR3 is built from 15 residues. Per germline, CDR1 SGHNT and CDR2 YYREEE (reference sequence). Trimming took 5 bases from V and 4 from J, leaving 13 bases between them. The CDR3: CASRAPGTGANVLTF. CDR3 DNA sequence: TGTGCCAGCAGAGCCCCCGGGACAGGGGCCAACGTCCTGACTTTC.

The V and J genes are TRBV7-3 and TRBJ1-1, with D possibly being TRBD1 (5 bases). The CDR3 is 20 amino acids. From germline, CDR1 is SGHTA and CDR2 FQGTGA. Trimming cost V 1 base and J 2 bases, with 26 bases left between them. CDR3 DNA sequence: TGTGCCAGCAGCTTAAGGGGAAGGGGTCGGACCGTCAACGGAAACACTGAAGCTTTCTTT. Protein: CASSLRGRGRTVNGNTEAFF.

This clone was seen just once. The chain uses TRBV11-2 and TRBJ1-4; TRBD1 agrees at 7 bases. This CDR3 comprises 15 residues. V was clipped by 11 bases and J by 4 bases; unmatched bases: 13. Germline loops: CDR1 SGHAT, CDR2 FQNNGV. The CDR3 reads CAVRGAFDNNEKLFF. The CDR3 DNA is TGTGCCGTCAGGGGGGCCTTCGATAATAATGAAAAACTGTTTTTT.

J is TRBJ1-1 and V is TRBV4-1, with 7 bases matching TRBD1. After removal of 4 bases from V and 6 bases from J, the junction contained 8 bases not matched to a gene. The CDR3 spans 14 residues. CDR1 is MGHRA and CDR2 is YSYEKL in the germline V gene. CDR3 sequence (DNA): TGCGCCAGCAGCCTACGACAGGGTTTGCCTGAAGCTTTCTTT. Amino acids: CASSLRQGLPEAFF.

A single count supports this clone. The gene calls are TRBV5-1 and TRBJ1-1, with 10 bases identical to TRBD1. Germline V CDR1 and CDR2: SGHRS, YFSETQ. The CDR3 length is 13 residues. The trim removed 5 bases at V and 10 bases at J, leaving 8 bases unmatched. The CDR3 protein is CASRGQGSSSAFF. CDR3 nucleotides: TGCGCCAGCAGGGGACAGGGGTCGTCGTCAGCTTTCTTT.

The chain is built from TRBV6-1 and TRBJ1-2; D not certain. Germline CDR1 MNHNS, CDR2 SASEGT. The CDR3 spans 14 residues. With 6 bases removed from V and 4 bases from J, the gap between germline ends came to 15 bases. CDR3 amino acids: CASSPIGSAYGYTF. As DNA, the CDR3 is TGTGCCAGCAGCCCCATCGGCTCCGCCTATGGCTACACCTTC.